Below are 22 T cell receptor beta chains sequenced from a single sample in a study of T-cell memory formation after mild COVID-19. TCRdb ran MiXCR on the 5' RACE reads and lists one entry per CDR3 protein. The sample holds 300,000 or so distinct CDR3 sequences; 15% to 20% are singletons and the top ten take 20% to 25%. Sequencing used PBMCs or a T cell subset sorted from them (not recorded which). The origin of the receptors is a young man who had mild COVID-19 (a few samples of this study predate the infection). Cell type and time point are not known.

The table lists this clonotype with a few counts. This sequence joins TRBV12-3 or TRBV12-4 and TRBJ1-1; the D gene is possibly TRBD1 (5 bases). Trimming stripped 6 bases from V and 5 bases from J, with 16 bases between. The length of the CDR3 is 14 residues. The CDR3 sequence: CASRATGDWTEAFF. DNA for the CDR3: TGTGCCAGCAGGGCTACAGGAGATTGGACTGAAGCTTTCTTT.

The V gene is TRBV4-3, the J gene TRBJ2-3, with D maybe TRBD2 (5 bases). The CDR3 has 14 amino acids. With 1 base removed from V and 4 bases from J, the gap between germline ends came to 9 bases. Looked up from germline, CDR1 is LGHNA and CDR2 is YSLEER. The CDR3 region has the DNA TGCGCCAGCAGCCAAGCTCCCGGGGCAGATACGCAGTATTTT. The encoded protein is CASSQAPGADTQYF.

This clonotype occurred a few times. The junction departs from germline at one end; a sequencing error may be responsible. The chain joins TRBV11-2 to TRBJ2-5; 9 nucleotides match TRBD2. The CDR3 length is 15 residues. Germline V gives CDR1 SGHAT, CDR2 FQNNGV. The CDR3: CASSLERGGLGANVF. The CDR3 DNA is TGTGCCAGCAGCTTAGAGCGGGGGGGCCTTGGTGCAAATGTCTTC.

This clonotype was observed a few times. The J gene is TRBJ2-1, the V gene TRBV6-6; 7 bases align to TRBD1. Germline CDR1 and CDR2: MNHNY and SVGAGI (reference sequence). Unmatched junction bases numbered 2, after V lost 5 bases and J lost 4 bases. The CDR3 is 13 residues long. CDR3 residues: CASSQGQYNEQFF. For the CDR3, the DNA is TGTGCCAGCAGTCAGGGACAGTACAATGAGCAGTTCTTC.

This chain connects TRBV20-1 to TRBJ1-1; the D is unclear. The V end lost 5 bases, the J end lost 0 bases, and 16 bases lay between the germline ends. The CDR3 is 15 amino acids. From germline, CDR1 is DFQATT and CDR2 SNEGSKA (reference sequence). The CDR3 is CSAPIPLRVNTEAFF. CDR3 nucleotide sequence: TGCAGTGCTCCAATTCCGCTACGGGTGAACACTGAAGCTTTCTTT.

In this sample, this clonotype turned up a few times. This chain links TRBV20-1 with TRBJ2-3, with D perhaps TRBD2 (6 bases). The germline V and J ends were trimmed by 2 bases and 2 bases, with 8 bases remaining between them. CDR1 and CDR2 (germline): DFQATT, SNEGSKA (reference sequence). The CDR3 loop spans 13 amino acids. In DNA, the CDR3 is TGCAGTGCTAGACTAGCGTCCACAGATACGCAGTATTTT. Its protein product is CSARLASTDTQYF.

This clonotype was detected only a few times. The chain is built from TRBV10-3 and TRBJ1-2; D remains ambiguous. CDR3 length: 13 residues. Germline V gene sequence: CDR1 ENHRY, CDR2 SYGVKD. The V and J ends lost 7 bases and 5 bases respectively, with 14 bases between them. The DNA of the CDR3 is TGTGCCATCAACGGGGATGGCGTGTATGGCTACACCTTC. It encodes CAINGDGVYGYTF.

There are a few counts of this clonotype. The gene calls are TRBV20-1 and TRBJ1-6; the match to TRBD1 covers 7 bases. The V segment lost 2 bases and the J segment 7 bases; nucleotides outside the gene matches: 8. The germline gives CDR1 DFQATT, CDR2 SNEGSKA (reference sequence). CDR3 length equals 15 residues. CDR3 nucleotides: TGCAGTGCTAGAAATACCGGGACAGAAAATTCACCCCTCCACTTT. It codes for CSARNTGTENSPLHF.

This clonotype has ten or more counts. The CDR3 DNA follows: TGCGCCAGCAGCCAAGAAAGGACTGCTTACAATGAGCAGTTCTTC. Amino acid sequence: CASSQERTAYNEQFF. The rearrangement uses TRBV4-3 and TRBJ2-1; D might be TRBD2 (5 bases). Germline loops: CDR1 LGHNA, CDR2 YSLEER. The CDR3 consists of 15 residues. The V gene lost 0 bases and the J gene lost 4 bases, with 10 bases spanning the gap.

The CDR3 loop is CASSPNTGAWGYTF. The CDR3 bases are TGTGCCAGCAGTCCCAACACAGGGGCCTGGGGCTACACCTTC. The genes are TRBV27 and TRBJ1-2, with 7 bases aligning to TRBD1. The germline V gene has CDR1 MNHEY and CDR2 SMNVEV (reference sequence). With V trimmed by 5 bases and J by 8 bases, 11 bases remained unmatched. The CDR3 contains 14 residues.

The J gene is TRBJ2-1, the V gene TRBV4-2, with D tentatively TRBD2 (6 bases). The V end lost 3 bases, the J end lost 0 bases, and 15 bases lay between the germline ends. The CDR3 sequence is 17 residues long. The V gene's germline CDR1 is LGHNA and CDR2 YNFKEQ. Here the CDR3 DNA reads TGTGCCAGCAGCCATTCTATTAGCGGACACTCCTACAATGAGCAGTTCTTC. Translating gives CASSHSISGHSYNEQFF.

The chain uses TRBV2 and TRBJ1-2; TRBD1 matches 8 bases. J was trimmed by 7 bases and V by 6 bases; bases with no gene match: 13. Germline lookup yields CDR1 SNHLY and CDR2 FYNNEI. The CDR3 runs 15 residues. For the CDR3, the DNA is TGTGCCAGCAGCACTCAGGGGACAGGTCGGGGTGGCTACACCTTC. Protein sequence: CASSTQGTGRGGYTF.

The chain joins TRBV12-3 or TRBV12-4 to TRBJ1-6; no clear D gene. The CDR3 extends over 16 amino acids. The V gene lost 5 bases and the J gene lost 0 bases, with 11 bases spanning the gap. The CDR3 is CASSRGVGSYNSPLHF. The CDR3 DNA reads TGTGCCAGCAGTCGTGGGGTGGGCTCCTATAATTCACCCCTCCACTTT.

This clonotype was detected a few times. The rearrangement uses TRBV9 and TRBJ2-3; 13 bases align to TRBD2. V was pared by 0 bases and J by 7 bases, with 5 bases of the junction left unmatched. CDR1 is SGDLS and CDR2 is YYNGEE in the germline V gene. The CDR3 has 16 amino acids. CDR3 amino acids: CASSVGLAGGLNTQYF. The CDR3 DNA follows: TGTGCCAGCAGCGTAGGACTAGCGGGGGGTCTGAATACGCAGTATTTT.

The table lists this clonotype with a few counts. The chain is built from TRBV27 and TRBJ1-5; D might be TRBD1 (5 bases). The CDR3 runs to 14 residues. V was pared by 0 bases and J by 9 bases, with 12 bases between. Germline V CDR1 and CDR2: MNHEY, SMNVEV (reference sequence). In DNA, the CDR3 is TGTGCCAGCAGTTTATCGACGGAGGGGAGGCCCCAGCATTTT. It codes for CASSLSTEGRPQHF.

This clonotype has a count of ten or more. The rearrangement uses TRBV27 and TRBJ2-7; D is tentatively TRBD1 or TRBD2 (6 bases each). Between the trimmed V and J ends, which lost 4 bases and 11 bases, there was a span of 15 bases. The CDR3 sequence is 12 residues long. Germline lookup yields CDR1 MNHEY and CDR2 SMNVEV (reference sequence). The CDR3 DNA is TGTGCCAGCAGTTCCCTTGGGGGGCGCGAGTACTTC. It codes for CASSSLGGREYF.

This clonotype was counted only a few times. The chain carries TRBV15 and TRBJ1-5, with TRBD1 as a possible D gene (5 bases). The germline V and J ends were trimmed by 6 bases and 5 bases, with 11 bases remaining between them. Germline V gene sequence: CDR1 LNHNV, CDR2 YYDKDF (reference sequence). This CDR3 region has 13 residues. Here the CDR3 reads CATRGTVDQPQHF. The CDR3 DNA is TGTGCCACCAGGGGGACCGTCGATCAGCCCCAGCATTTT.

In its sample, this clonotype was seen many times. CDR3 bases: TGCAGCGTTGATCTTATCAGCCATGGCTACACCTTC. Translation: CSVDLISHGYTF. The J gene is TRBJ1-2, the V gene TRBV29-1; D not certain. The CDR3 loop spans 12 amino acids. Trimming stripped 3 bases from V and 6 bases from J, with 11 bases between. Germline-derived CDR1 and CDR2 are SQVTM and ANQGSEA.

This clonotype has just a few counts. This rearrangement joins TRBV6-5 to TRBJ2-2; D is unresolved. Germline CDR1 and CDR2: MNHEY and SVGAGI. The CDR3 covers 14 residues. V was shortened by 6 bases and J by 3 bases, with 11 bases between the two germline ends. This CDR3 reads CASRLDTYTGELFF. CDR3 coding DNA: TGTGCCAGCAGACTCGACACATACACCGGGGAGCTGTTTTTT.

The chain links TRBV5-1 to TRBJ2-2; 10 nucleotides line up with TRBD2. The CDR3 spans 18 residues. CDR1 and CDR2 (germline): SGHRS, YFSETQ. V was clipped by 0 bases and J by 2 bases; unmatched bases: 7. DNA for the CDR3: TGCGCCAGCAGCTTGGTGTGGAGCGGGGGGGCCAACACCGGGGAGCTGTTTTTT. This translates into CASSLVWSGGANTGELFF.

J is TRBJ1-5 and V is TRBV12-3 or TRBV12-4, with TRBD1 matching 8 bases. The V segment lost 6 bases and the J segment 5 bases; nucleotides outside the gene matches: 6. The CDR3 consists of 14 residues. This CDR3 reads CASSRDRGDQPQHF. CDR3 coding DNA: TGTGCCAGCAGCCGAGACAGGGGAGATCAGCCCCAGCATTTT.

The chain links TRBV2 to TRBJ1-2, with a possible D match to TRBD1 (5 bases). The CDR3 has 10 amino acids. Germline values: CDR1 SNHLY, CDR2 FYNNEI. V lost 8 bases and J lost 4, with 5 bases in between. CDR3: CASGTYGYTF. In DNA, the CDR3 is TGTGCCAGCGGGACCTATGGCTACACCTTC.